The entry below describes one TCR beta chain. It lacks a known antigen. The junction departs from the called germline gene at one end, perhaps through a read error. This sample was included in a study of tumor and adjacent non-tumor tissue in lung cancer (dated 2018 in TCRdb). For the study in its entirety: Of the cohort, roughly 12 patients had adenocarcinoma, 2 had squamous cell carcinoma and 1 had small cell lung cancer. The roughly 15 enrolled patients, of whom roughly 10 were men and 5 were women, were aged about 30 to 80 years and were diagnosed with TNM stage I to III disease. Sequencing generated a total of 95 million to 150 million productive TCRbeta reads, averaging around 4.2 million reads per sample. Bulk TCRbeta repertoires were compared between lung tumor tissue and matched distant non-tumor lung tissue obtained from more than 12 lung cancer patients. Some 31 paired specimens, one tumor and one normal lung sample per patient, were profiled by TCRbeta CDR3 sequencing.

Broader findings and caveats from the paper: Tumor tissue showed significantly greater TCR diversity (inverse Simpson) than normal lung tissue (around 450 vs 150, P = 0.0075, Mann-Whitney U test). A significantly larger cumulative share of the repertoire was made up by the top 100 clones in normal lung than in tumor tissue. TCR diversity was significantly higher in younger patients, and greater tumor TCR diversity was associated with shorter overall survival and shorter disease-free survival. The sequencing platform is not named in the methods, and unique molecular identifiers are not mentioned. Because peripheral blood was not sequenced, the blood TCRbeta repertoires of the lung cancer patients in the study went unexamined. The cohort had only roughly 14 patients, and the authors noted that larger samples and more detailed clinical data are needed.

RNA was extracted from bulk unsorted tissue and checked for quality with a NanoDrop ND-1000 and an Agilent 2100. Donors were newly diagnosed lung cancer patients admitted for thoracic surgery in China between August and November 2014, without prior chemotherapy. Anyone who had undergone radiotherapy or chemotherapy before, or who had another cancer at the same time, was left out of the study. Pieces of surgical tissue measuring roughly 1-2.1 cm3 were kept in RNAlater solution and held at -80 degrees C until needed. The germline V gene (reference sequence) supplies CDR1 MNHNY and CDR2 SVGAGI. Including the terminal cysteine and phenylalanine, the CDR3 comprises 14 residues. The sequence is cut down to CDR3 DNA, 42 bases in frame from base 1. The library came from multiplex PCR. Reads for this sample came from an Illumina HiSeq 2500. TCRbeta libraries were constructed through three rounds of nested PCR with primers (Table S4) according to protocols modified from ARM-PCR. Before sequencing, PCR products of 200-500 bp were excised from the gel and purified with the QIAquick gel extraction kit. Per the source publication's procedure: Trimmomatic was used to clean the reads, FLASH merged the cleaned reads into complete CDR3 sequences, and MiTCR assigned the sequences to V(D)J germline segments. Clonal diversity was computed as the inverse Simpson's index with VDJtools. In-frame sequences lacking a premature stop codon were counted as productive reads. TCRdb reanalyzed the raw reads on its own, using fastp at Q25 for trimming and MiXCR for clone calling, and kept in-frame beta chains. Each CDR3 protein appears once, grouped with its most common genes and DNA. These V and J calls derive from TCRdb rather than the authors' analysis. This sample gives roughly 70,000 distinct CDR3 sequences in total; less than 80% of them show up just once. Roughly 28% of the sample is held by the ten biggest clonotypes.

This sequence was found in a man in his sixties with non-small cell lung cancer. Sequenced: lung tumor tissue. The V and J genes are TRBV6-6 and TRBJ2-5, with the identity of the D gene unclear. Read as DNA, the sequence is TGTGCCGGCAGTTACGATACACGGCGGGAGACCCAGTACTTC. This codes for CAGSYDTRRETQYF.